Detailed here is one T cell receptor beta chain. Antigen unknown. Germline is not matched at one junction end, which may reflect a read error. These data originate in a study of T cell repertoires in cytomegalovirus infection. Study-level information: Public signatures in TCR beta pointed to CMV infection and matching HLA type.

Study outcomes and limitations: HLA-C-restricted, CMV-specific TCR beta clonotypes were dominant ex vivo. Carriers of CMV plus the relevant HLA were identified by cumulative public TCR beta family frequency.

TCRdb passed the reads through MiXCR, listing each CDR3 protein once. The repertoire holds 630,000 or so distinct CDR3 sequences, with 20% to 25% as singletons. The CDR3 length is 16 residues. In germline, CDR1 is ENHRY, CDR2 SYGVKD. The chain combines TRBV10-3 with TRBJ2-1; no clear D. The TCR comes from a human donor in good health (CMV status not recorded). Some clones in this sample may be carry-over from other donors' samples. Sequencing was performed on CD8+ T cells from PBMCs. As DNA, the CDR3 is TGTACCATCAGTGAGTCGAGAGGCGAAGTTTACAATGAGCAGTTCTTC. This sequence encodes CTISESRGEVYNEQFF.